Listed below are T cell receptor beta chains from one sample, sequenced in a study of naive and memory T cell subsets. One entry per CDR3 protein results from TCRdb running MiXCR on the UMI-ligation and nested PCR reads. This sample carries about 37,000 distinct CDR3 sequences, 9.5% to 12% of them seen once, and the ten largest clones take roughly 3.6%. This specimen consisted of skin, obtained from a tuberculin skin test site. These receptors all come from an adult in good health. Each CDR3 is given with its conserved first and last residue. D genes are given only for firm matches. Rows may omit the clone size; those that give it use once, few, many or a size class.

CDR3 protein | CDR3 DNA | clone size | V gene | D gene | J gene
CASSYGDLLNSPLHF | TGTGCCAGCAGTTATGGGGACCTTCTTAATTCACCCCTCCACTTT | many | TRBV6-5 | - | TRBJ1-6
CASSPPGSREDTQYF | TGTGCCAGCTCCCCCCCTGGATCGCGAGAAGATACGCAGTATTTT | few | TRBV18 | - | TRBJ2-3
CASSQAGGQETQYF | TGTGCCAGCAGTCAAGCGGGGGGGCAAGAGACCCAGTACTTC | - | TRBV7-3 | TRBD2 | TRBJ2-5
CASSLTGYTGELFF | TGTGCCAGTAGCCTCACAGGGTACACCGGGGAGCTGTTTTTT | medium-sized | TRBV19 | - | TRBJ2-2
CASSDRPPEAFF | TGTGCCAGCAGCGACAGGCCCCCTGAAGCTTTCTTT | many | TRBV11-3 | - | TRBJ1-1
CSASHYPNYGYTF | TGCAGTGCTAGTCATTACCCCAACTATGGCTACACCTTC | few | TRBV20-1 | - | TRBJ1-2
CASSQVKGRGDYANTGELFF | TGTGCCAGCAGCCAAGTTAAGGGGCGGGGAGACTACGCGAACACCGGGGAGCTGTTTTTT | many | TRBV4-2 | - | TRBJ2-2
CASSLFAGGYEQYF | TGTGCCAGCAGTTTATTTGCAGGGGGCTACGAGCAGTACTTC | - | TRBV12-3/TRBV12-4 | TRBD1 | TRBJ2-7
CSVEDAQDYEQYF | TGCAGCGTTGAAGACGCACAGGACTACGAGCAGTACTTC | few | TRBV29-1 | - | TRBJ2-7
CASSLAGTYELSYNEQFF | TGTGCCAGCAGCTTGGCGGGGACTTATGAATTATCCTACAATGAGCAGTTCTTC | few | TRBV5-6 | - | TRBJ2-1
CASSLDPAGQETQYF | TGTGCCAGCAGCTTAGACCCTGCAGGGCAAGAGACCCAGTACTTC | many | TRBV7-2 | - | TRBJ2-5
CASSKRGPTDTQYF | TGTGCCAGCAGCAAGCGGGGGCCCACAGATACGCAGTATTTT | many | TRBV2 | TRBD2 | TRBJ2-3
CSVAGTSGRSEQFF | TGCAGCGTTGCAGGGACTAGCGGGAGGAGTGAGCAGTTCTTC | many | TRBV29-1 | TRBD2 | TRBJ2-1
CSVTQSNEKLFF | TGCAGCGTGACACAGAGTAATGAAAAACTGTTTTTT | many | TRBV29-1 | - | TRBJ1-4
CASSLGAGYEQYF | TGTGCCAGCAGTTTGGGGGCTGGGTACGAGCAGTACTTC | few | TRBV27 | - | TRBJ2-7
CASSLEPRDSVFYEQYF | TGTGCCAGCAGCTTAGAACCCCGGGACAGTGTTTTCTACGAGCAGTACTTC | - | TRBV7-9 | TRBD1 | TRBJ2-7
CAISVGGQSETQYF | TGTGCCATCAGTGTGGGAGGACAGTCGGAGACCCAGTACTTC | - | TRBV10-3 | - | TRBJ2-5
CASSFPTDGSGNTIYF | TGTGCCAGCAGCTTCCCGACCGACGGCTCTGGAAACACCATATATTTT | - | TRBV7-9 | - | TRBJ1-3
CASSPLTPGPTGENYGYTF | TGTGCCAGCTCACCCCTGACACCCGGACCTACAGGTGAAAACTATGGCTACACCTTC | - | TRBV18 | - | TRBJ1-2
CASTKGGTAPYEQYF | TGTGCCAGCACCAAAGGGGGGACCGCCCCGTACGAGCAGTACTTC | few | TRBV7-2 | - | TRBJ2-7
CASSLATSGSHEQYF | TGTGCTAGCAGCTTAGCGACTAGCGGGAGCCACGAGCAGTACTTC | - | TRBV7-7 | TRBD2 | TRBJ2-7
CSVANSGGYEQYF | TGCAGCGTTGCGAATAGCGGGGGCTACGAGCAGTACTTC | many | TRBV29-1 | TRBD2 | TRBJ2-7
CASSTRTGGEGYTF | TGTGCCAGCAGCACCCGGACAGGGGGCGAGGGCTACACCTTC | medium-sized | TRBV9 | TRBD1 | TRBJ1-2
CSARVRVVDTQYF | TGCAGTGCTAGAGTTAGGGTCGTAGATACGCAGTATTTT | many | TRBV20-1 | - | TRBJ2-3
CASELRGALKLTDTQYF | TGTGCCAGCGAGTTACGCGGGGCCCTGAAATTAACAGATACGCAGTATTTT | many | TRBV28 | - | TRBJ2-3
CATSRAGGSRTDTQYF | TGTGCCACCAGCAGAGCAGGCGGGAGTAGGACAGATACGCAGTATTTT | many | TRBV15 | TRBD2 | TRBJ2-3
CASSLGWASEYEQYF | TGTGCCAGCAGCCTAGGTTGGGCTAGCGAGTACGAGCAGTACTTC | once | TRBV7-2 | - | TRBJ2-7
CSARDRGMWYTGELFF | TGCAGTGCTAGGGACAGGGGAATGTGGTACACCGGGGAGCTGTTTTTT | - | TRBV20-1 | TRBD1 | TRBJ2-2
CSAPGLAGGTTYNEQFF | TGCAGTGCACCGGGACTAGCGGGAGGAACCACCTACAATGAGCAGTTCTTC | many | TRBV20-1 | TRBD2 | TRBJ2-1